The clone carrying this T cell receptor (beta chain) was counted only a few times. The whole isolated RNA underwent reverse transcription, so sequencing captured expressed TCRB transcripts. Measured with immunoSEQ multiplex PCR; TCRdb has only the in-frame clones, and not every one. The sample has over 300,000 clones; 8% are singletons. The data belong to a study of beta chain features in type 1 diabetes. CD4+ naive, central memory, regulatory and stem cell-like memory subsets were isolated by sorting on CD45RO/CCR7/CD25/CD127/CD95/CD27. Per the germline V gene, CDR1 is MDHEN and CDR2 is SYDVKM. CDR3 length equals 14 residues. Trimming stripped 5 bases from V and 0 bases from J, with 8 bases between.

The chain links TRBV28 to TRBJ2-1; D not resolved. Sequencing was performed on central memory CD4+ T cells from blood. The clonotype was recovered from a woman under 30 in good health. CDR3 amino acids: CASSLISSYNEQFF. DNA of the CDR3: TGTGCCAGCAGTCTTATTAGCTCCTACAATGAGCAGTTCTTC.